The 15 T cell receptor beta chains below come from one sample, sequenced in a study of Graves' ophthalmopathy and Graves' hyperthyroidism. Amplifying from RNA transcripts, the study obtained TCR beta CDR3 regions. Investigators did first-round RT-PCR with HTBI primers, then second-round multiplex PCR. MiXCR was run by TCRdb on the multiplex PCR reads, yielding one entry per CDR3 protein. The sample lists approximately 210,000 distinct CDR3 sequences, less than 30% occurring once. Material for sequencing was peripheral blood. Receptor source: a man aged 45-65 years with Graves' ophthalmopathy.

This clonotype was counted many times. V usage is TRBV5-1 and J usage is TRBJ1-2, with TRBD1 matching 8 bases. V trimming: 0 bases; J trimming: 5 bases; junction bases outside the gene matches: 6. CDR1 and CDR2 (germline): SGHRS, YFSETQ. The CDR3 is made up of 15 amino acids. The CDR3 loop is CASSLGQGKWYGYTF. The CDR3 DNA is TGCGCCAGCAGCTTGGGACAGGGGAAGTGGTATGGCTACACCTTC. The entire variable domain, with the rest obtained from reference TRBV5-1 and TRBJ1-2, is as follows: KAGVTQTPRYLIKTRGQQVTLSCSPISGHRSVSWYQQTPGQGLQFLFEYFSETQRNKGNFPGRFSGRQFSNSRSEMNVSTLELGDSALYLCASSLGQGKWYGYTFGSGTRLTVV.

This clonotype was counted ten times or more. J is TRBJ2-2 and V is TRBV6-1; D may correspond to TRBD1 or TRBD2 (5 bases each). The CDR3 length is 15 residues. The V gene's germline CDR1 is MNHNS and CDR2 SASEGT. Deletions cut 5 bases from V and 0 bases from J, with 10 bases between. The CDR3: CASSKGTANTGELFF. The CDR3 nucleotides are TGTGCCAGCAGTAAGGGGACGGCGAACACCGGGGAGCTGTTTTTT.

Many counts were recorded for this clonotype. The chain recombines TRBV6-5 with TRBJ2-7, with 7 bases lining up with TRBD2. This CDR3 comprises 13 residues. Looked up from germline, CDR1 is MNHEY and CDR2 is SVGAGI. Trimming removed 6 bases from V and 5 bases from J; junction bases left unmatched: 7. CDR3 loop: CASRLGGGNEQYF. In DNA, the CDR3 is TGTGCCAGCAGACTGGGGGGGGGAAACGAGCAGTACTTC.

This clonotype has ten or more counts. V is TRBV20-1 and J is TRBJ2-7, with 8 bases identical to TRBD2. V was clipped by 0 bases and J by 2 bases; unmatched bases: 6. From germline, CDR1 is DFQATT and CDR2 SNEGSKA (reference sequence). The length of the CDR3 is 15 residues. The CDR3: CSARDLETSAYEQYF. DNA of the CDR3: TGCAGTGCTAGAGATCTGGAGACTAGCGCCTACGAGCAGTACTTC.

The rearrangement uses TRBV28 and TRBJ2-7; 7 nucleotides align to TRBD1. The CDR3 has 14 amino acids. The V gene end was trimmed by 5 bases and the J gene end by 2 bases; junction bases not matched to a gene: 6. Germline CDR1 MDHEN, CDR2 SYDVKM. Written as DNA, the CDR3 is TGTGCCAGCAGTCCCCAGACAGGGACCTACGAGCAGTACTTC. This translates into CASSPQTGTYEQYF.

This clonotype was seen many times. The gene calls are TRBV9 and TRBJ1-1; the D is unclear. The germline V gene encodes CDR1 SGDLS and CDR2 YYNGEE. The V and J ends lost 7 bases and 1 base respectively, with 14 bases between them. The CDR3 covers 14 residues. CDR3 nucleotides: TGTGCCAGCGGACGTCAGGTTGCGAACACTGAAGCTTTCTTT. Protein product: CASGRQVANTEAFF.

In its sample, this clonotype was seen many times. J is TRBJ2-4 and V is TRBV10-2, with 10 bases identical to TRBD2. The CDR3 is 14 amino acids. J gave up 15 bases and V 3 bases, and 11 bases lay outside the gene matches. Germline CDR1 and CDR2: WSHSY and SAAADI. The CDR3 reads CASSDSGRPSGGYF. Written as DNA, the CDR3 is TGCGCCAGCAGTGATAGCGGGAGGCCCTCCGGGGGGTACTTC.

This chain connects TRBV28 to TRBJ1-5, with 12 bases lining up with TRBD1. CDR1 and CDR2 from the germline V gene are MDHEN and SYDVKM. The CDR3 has 17 residues. Germline trimming cut 6 bases from V and 7 bases from J; bases unmatched to any gene: 13. The CDR3 is CASRSTRGQGAGQPQHF. The CDR3, as DNA: TGTGCCAGCAGATCAACTCGGGGACAGGGGGCCGGGCAGCCCCAGCATTTT.

This clonotype was counted only a few times. DNA for the CDR3: TGTGCCAGCTCACCATACGCAGAAGTCGGCTCTGGAAACACCATATATTTT. Translated, it gives CASSPYAEVGSGNTIYF. The genes are TRBV18 and TRBJ1-3; D is unclear. V was clipped by 2 bases and J by 0 bases, with 14 bases between them. CDR3 size: 17 residues. The germline V gene has CDR1 KGHSH and CDR2 LQKENI. The whole variable domain, filled in from reference TRBV18 and TRBJ1-3, reads NAGVMQNPRHLVRRRGQEARLRCSPMKGHSHVYWYRQLPEEGLKFMVYLQKENIIDESGMPKERFSAEFPKEGPSILRIQQVVRGDSAAYFCASSPYAEVGSGNTIYFGEGSWLTVV.

This sequence joins TRBV6-1 and TRBJ2-2, with D perhaps matching TRBD1 (5 bases). Germline lookup yields CDR1 MNHNS and CDR2 SASEGT. Trimming cost V 3 bases and J 0 bases, with 8 bases left between them. This CDR3 has 15 residues. In DNA form, the CDR3 reads TGTGCCAGCAGTGATTGGACAACGAACACCGGGGAGCTGTTTTTT. Residues: CASSDWTTNTGELFF.

The sample holds one count of this clonotype. The chain employs TRBV6-1 and TRBJ1-1; possibly TRBD1 for D (5 bases). V was pared by 7 bases and J by 5 bases, with 14 bases between. CDR3 length: 13 residues. CDR1 and CDR2 (germline): MNHNS, SASEGT. CDR3 in DNA: TGTGCCAGCACCTCCTATAAGGGGACTGAAGCTTTCTTT. Translating gives CASTSYKGTEAFF.

This clonotype came up many times. The V gene is TRBV12-3 or TRBV12-4, the J gene TRBJ2-2, with 9 nucleotides matching TRBD1. J lost 4 bases, V lost 6 bases, and 6 bases had no gene match. The CDR3 covers 15 residues. CDR3 region: CASSTWTGVTGELFF. In nucleotides, the CDR3 is TGTGCCAGCAGCACCTGGACAGGGGTCACCGGGGAGCTGTTTTTT.

This clonotype was counted at least ten times. The rearrangement uses TRBV4-1 and TRBJ2-2; the match to TRBD2 covers 9 bases. The J segment lost 4 bases and the V segment lost 4 bases, leaving 7 bases of the junction unmatched. This CDR3 contains 16 residues. Germline loops: CDR1 MGHRA, CDR2 YSYEKL. In DNA, the CDR3 is TGCGCCAGCAGCCCTTTAGCGGGAGATCGCACCGGGGAGCTGTTTTTT. Translated: CASSPLAGDRTGELFF.

This clonotype was seen just once. The chain uses TRBV6-2 or TRBV6-3 and TRBJ1-1, with D uncertain. Trimming removed 4 bases from V and 0 bases from J, with 18 bases in between. The CDR3 runs to 17 residues. The germline V gene has CDR1 MNHEY and CDR2 SVGEGT. CDR3 sequence reads: CASSFRLKTDMNTEAFF. The CDR3, as DNA: TGTGCCAGCAGTTTCCGCCTGAAGACCGATATGAACACTGAAGCTTTCTTT.

The chain links TRBV12-3 or TRBV12-4 to TRBJ2-2; the D gene is possibly TRBD2 (6 bases). V lost 7 bases and J lost 2, with 17 bases in between. The CDR3 totals 16 residues. The CDR3 loop reads CASTPRGGFNTGELFF. CDR3 DNA: TGTGCCAGCACTCCCCGCGGAGGGTTTAACACCGGGGAGCTGTTTTTT.